This T cell receptor (beta chain) was observed in a study of shared clonotypes between healthy human individuals. The authors divided CD4+ cells into CD45RA+ naive and CD45RA-negative memory subsets. Measured with immunoSEQ multiplex PCR; TCRdb has only the in-frame clones, and not every one. The table has 2 million to 2.5 million clones, about 90% seen once. The CDR3 is made up of 16 amino acids. The V gene's germline CDR1 is SGHRS and CDR2 YFSETQ. The junction had 5 bases not matched to a gene; V was cut back by 1 base and J by 6 bases. This sequence was found in a man between 18 and 35 years old in good health. Some clones in this sample may be carry-over from other donors' samples. The chain has TRBV5-1 and TRBJ2-1, with 12 nucleotides matching TRBD2. Sequenced: naive CD4+ T cells from PBMCs. The subset here: CD45RA+ positively selected. The CDR3 protein is CASSLPTSGRGNEQFF. The CDR3 region has the DNA TGCGCCAGCAGCTTGCCGACTAGCGGGAGAGGCAATGAGCAGTTCTTC.